The clone carrying this TCR beta chain was picked up many times. What it binds is not known. The germline V gene encodes CDR1 SGHTA and CDR2 FQGNSA. This CDR3 has 16 residues. After removal of 5 bases from V and 0 bases from J, the junction contained 10 bases not matched to a gene. This entry comes from a study of breast tumors, draining lymph nodes, adjacent tissues. Study-level points and caveats: Tumor repertoires ranked between lymph nodes and nontumor tissue in diversity, with V and J gene preferences. Luminal-like breast cancer showed significantly greater tumor-nontumor repertoire similarity than basal-like breast cancer did.

TCRdb re-derived calls from the multiplex PCR reads in MiXCR, one entry per CDR3 protein. The sample includes tens of thousands of distinct CDR3 sequences, more than 20% seen only once; the top ten take approximately 8.2%. This clonotype was obtained from a female donor with breast cancer. Some clones in this sample may be carry-over from other donors' samples. The sample taken for sequencing was breast tumor tissue. The rearrangement links TRBV7-2 to TRBJ2-7, with 7 bases lining up with TRBD1. The CDR3: CASSPWTGPSSYEQYF. The CDR3 DNA sequence: TGTGCCAGCAGCCCATGGACAGGACCCAGCTCCTACGAGCAGTACTTC.